The 20 T cell receptor beta chains given below trace back to one sample, sequenced in a study of T cell repertoires in ileal Crohn's disease. Sequencing used immunoSEQ multiplex PCR; TCRdb keeps in-frame clones, though not all of them. The table shows 55,000 to 65,000 clones, with around nine tenths occurring only once. Time point reported: neoterminal ileum biopsy at postoperative endoscopy, about 6 months after surgery. Sequencing was performed on ileal tissue. All receptors derive from an adult with Crohn's disease.

V gene TRBV4-2 combines with J gene TRBJ2-3; TRBD2 aligns across 8 bases. Unmatched junction bases numbered 13, after V lost 1 base and J lost 4 bases. Germline V gene data show CDR1 as LGHNA and CDR2 as YNFKEQ. The CDR3 covers 18 residues. DNA of the CDR3: TGTGCCAGCAGCCAAGGCGCCACTCGCGGGGGGTTCGCAGATACGCAGTATTTT. It codes for CASSQGATRGGFADTQYF.

The rearrangement links TRBV11-3 to TRBJ2-7; TRBD2 matches 12 bases. The CDR3 spans 15 residues. In germline, CDR1 is SGHNT, CDR2 YENEEA. Trimming removed 6 bases from V and 7 bases from J; junction bases left unmatched: 10. The CDR3, as DNA: TGTGCCAGCAGTTCCACCCCTAGCGGGAGGGGTGAGCAGTACTTC. Protein product: CASSSTPSGRGEQYF. Filled out from reference TRBV11-3 and TRBJ2-7, the complete variable domain reads EAGVVQSPRYKIIEKKQPVAFWCNPISGHNTLYWYLQNLGQGPELLIRYENEEAVDDSQLPKDRFSAERLKGVDSTLKIQPAELGDSAVYLCASSSTPSGRGEQYFGPGTRLTVT.

The genes are TRBV7-6 and TRBJ2-1; possibly TRBD2 for D (6 bases). The V gene lost 3 bases and the J gene lost 0 bases, with 9 bases spanning the gap. The CDR3 extends over 15 amino acids. Germline-derived CDR1 and CDR2 are SGHVS and FNYEAQ. The CDR3: CASSLAGSSYNEQFF. The CDR3, as DNA: TGTGCCAGCAGCTTGGCGGGGAGCTCCTACAATGAGCAGTTCTTC.

The chain combines TRBV14 with TRBJ1-1; TRBD1 is a possible D gene (5 bases). V was cut by 1 base and J by 5 bases, with 8 bases left in between. The CDR3 has 13 residues. Per the germline V gene, CDR1 is SGHDN and CDR2 is FVKESK. CDR3 residues: CASSQVRGTEAFF. In DNA, the CDR3 is TGTGCCAGCAGCCAAGTTCGGGGGACTGAAGCTTTCTTT.

This clone was picked up one time. The chain is built from TRBV6-4 and TRBJ2-6, with unresolved D. Germline CDR1 MRHNA, CDR2 SNTAGT. CDR3 length: 15 amino acids. V was cut by 4 bases and J by 1 base, with 8 bases left in between. CDR3 sequence (DNA): TGTGCCAGCAGTGCTCAGGTGTCTGGGGCCAACGTCCTGACTTTC. As protein: CASSAQVSGANVLTF.

The rearrangement uses TRBV15 and TRBJ2-3; 9 nucleotides line up with TRBD2. V trimming: 3 bases; J trimming: 6 bases; junction bases outside the gene matches: 4. Germline V lookup: CDR1 LNHNV, CDR2 YYDKDF (reference sequence). The CDR3 loop spans 14 amino acids. This CDR3 is CATSSSGSRDTQYF. DNA for the CDR3: TGTGCCACCAGCAGTAGCGGGAGTAGGGATACGCAGTATTTT.

The chain is built from TRBV5-1 and TRBJ2-1; 7 bases align to TRBD2. The germline V gene encodes CDR1 SGHRS and CDR2 YFSETQ. The CDR3 spans 18 residues. J was trimmed by 4 bases and V by 1 base; bases with no gene match: 14. The CDR3 DNA reads TGCGCCAGCAGCTTGTGGGCCCGATCTAGCGGAGGTTACAATGAGCAGTTCTTC. As protein: CASSLWARSSGGYNEQFF.

V and J are TRBV11-2 and TRBJ2-2; 7 bases fit TRBD2. Germline CDR1 and CDR2: SGHAT and FQNNGV. The CDR3 covers 13 residues. The J segment lost 6 bases and the V segment lost 5 bases, leaving 3 bases of the junction unmatched. The CDR3 sequence is CASSLGLAGELFF. The CDR3 region has the DNA TGTGCCAGCAGCCTCGGACTAGCCGGGGAGCTGTTTTTT.

The chain employs TRBV7-2 and TRBJ2-3, with TRBD2 as a possible D gene (5 bases). This CDR3 is built from 14 residues. Trimming cost V 5 bases and J 2 bases, with 11 bases left between them. Germline lookup yields CDR1 SGHTA and CDR2 FQGNSA. The CDR3 DNA reads as TGTGCCAGCAGCAAGCGGACGAACACAGATACGCAGTATTTT. It encodes CASSKRTNTDTQYF.

This chain joins TRBV6-5 and TRBJ1-2, with D maybe TRBD1 (6 bases). The CDR3 is made up of 15 amino acids. V shed 6 bases and J shed 5 bases, with 19 bases lying between them. Germline V CDR1 and CDR2: MNHEY, SVGAGI. The DNA for the CDR3 is TGTGCCAGCAGAGAGGGGGGGTACGGCGAGTATGGCTACACCTTC. Translated: CASREGGYGEYGYTF.

The chain couples TRBV28 to TRBJ1-5; D unresolved. This CDR3 region has 14 residues. Germline loops: CDR1 MDHEN, CDR2 SYDVKM. V dropped 5 bases and J dropped 0 bases, with 8 bases sitting between them. The CDR3 nucleotides are TGTGCCAGCAGTCCACTTTATAGCAATCAGCCCCAGCATTTT. Translated, it gives CASSPLYSNQPQHF.

This rearrangement joins TRBV28 to TRBJ1-2, with D possibly TRBD1 on 6 matching bases. CDR3 size: 15 residues. CDR1 is MDHEN, CDR2 SYDVKM, per germline. Trimming stripped 5 bases from V and 2 bases from J, with 15 bases between. As DNA, the CDR3 is TGTGCCAGCAGTATCCCACAGGGACCGAACTATGGCTACACCTTC. Translation gives CASSIPQGPNYGYTF.

CDR3 sequence reads: CASGRDRNTGELFF. The CDR3 DNA reads as TGTGCCAGCGGCCGGGACAGGAACACCGGGGAGCTGTTTTTT. The genes are TRBV6-1 and TRBJ2-2; 7 bases agree with TRBD1. The CDR3 totals 14 residues. V lost 8 bases and J lost 1; bases outside the gene matches: 4. CDR1 and CDR2 from the germline V gene are MNHNS and SASEGT.

This clone was counted only a few times. V usage is TRBV30 and J usage is TRBJ2-7, with TRBD1 as a possible D gene (6 bases). CDR3 size: 13 residues. V lost 3 bases to trimming and J lost 5 bases, with 14 bases between them. Germline V gene lookup returns CDR1 GTSNPN and CDR2 SVGIG (reference sequence). CDR3 amino acids: CAWRPRGVHEQYF. DNA for the CDR3: TGTGCCTGGAGACCCAGGGGCGTTCACGAGCAGTACTTC.

The chain employs TRBV5-1 and TRBJ1-4, with 9 positions matching TRBD1. This CDR3 is built from 14 residues. Germline V gene lookup returns CDR1 SGHRS and CDR2 YFSETQ. J gave up 8 bases and V 4 bases, and 6 bases lay outside the gene matches. The DNA for the CDR3 is TGCGCCAGCAGCGTGACAGGGGGTGGCGAAAAACTGTTTTTT. This encodes CASSVTGGGEKLFF.

The V gene is TRBV7-9, the J gene TRBJ2-7; TRBD1 agrees at 12 bases. This CDR3 is 15 amino acids long. Trimming took 2 bases from V and 4 from J; bases not matched to a gene: 3. Germline V gene sequence: CDR1 SEHNR, CDR2 FQNEAQ (reference sequence). The CDR3 region has the DNA TGTGCCAGCAGCTTAATGGGACAGGGGGCTTACGAGCAGTACTTC. It specifies CASSLMGQGAYEQYF.

The V call is TRBV10-3, the J call TRBJ1-1; the D gene is possibly TRBD1 (5 bases). The germline gives CDR1 ENHRY, CDR2 SYGVKD. The CDR3 extends over 15 amino acids. V was cut by 6 bases and J by 0 bases, with 14 bases left in between. The CDR3: CAIREKSGLNTEAFF. CDR3 bases: TGTGCCATCAGGGAGAAATCAGGGTTGAACACTGAAGCTTTCTTT.

This clone has only one observation. The chain links TRBV4-2 to TRBJ1-2; no definite D call. The CDR3 sequence is 15 residues long. Trimming removed 7 bases from V and 4 bases from J, with 19 bases in between. Germline V gene data show CDR1 as LGHNA and CDR2 as YNFKEQ. CDR3 bases: TGTGCCAGCATTGGGTCCGACTCCTCCTCCTATGGCTACACCTTC. As protein: CASIGSDSSSYGYTF.

The rearrangement joins TRBV10-3 to TRBJ1-4, with 8 positions matching TRBD1. V lost 2 bases, J lost 6 bases, and 8 bases stayed unmatched. Germline CDR1 is ENHRY and CDR2 is SYGVKD. This CDR3 has 16 amino acids. The DNA of the CDR3 is TGTGCCATCAGTGAGCCCGACAGGGGACAAGATGAAAAACTGTTTTTT. It translates to CAISEPDRGQDEKLFF.

This rearrangement joins TRBV20-1 to TRBJ2-1, with D possibly TRBD2 on 6 matching bases. This CDR3 region has 11 residues. Germline V gives CDR1 DFQATT, CDR2 SNEGSKA (reference sequence). V lost 0 bases and J 13 bases, leaving 10 bases between the germline ends. The CDR3: CSARDSGEQFF. DNA of the CDR3: TGCAGTGCTAGAGATTCGGGGGAACAGTTCTTC.